This TCR beta chain derives from a study of blood T cell repertoires in COVID-19. Only one count was recorded for this clone. The CDR3 extends over 14 amino acids. CDR1 and CDR2 from the germline V gene are MNHEY and SVGAGI. Trimming took 6 bases from V and 6 from J; bases not matched to a gene: 6. Repertoires were generated with immunoSEQ multiplex PCR, while TCRdb's copy carries only in-frame clones and drops some. The sample shows about 200,000 clones, 80% to 90% of them seen only once. This clonotype originated in a woman between 70 and 85 years old with acute or convalescent COVID-19. The sample was peripheral blood. The V call is TRBV6-5, the J call TRBJ1-5; 9 bases line up with TRBD1. CDR3 loop: CASSRDRAIQPQHF. The CDR3 DNA is TGTGCCAGCAGCAGGGACAGGGCGATTCAGCCCCAGCATTTT.